Given below is one T cell receptor (beta chain) in context. The data derive from a study of shared T cell receptors in the human thymus. The V segment lost 7 bases and the J segment 7 bases; nucleotides outside the gene matches: 14. In germline, CDR1 is MNHEY, CDR2 SMNVEV (reference sequence). The CDR3 length is 18 residues. Produced via immunoSEQ multiplex PCR; TCRdb's table is partial and in-frame only. The sample consists of about 380,000 clones, 95% of them appearing once. This clonotype was obtained from a human donor. Source material: thymocytes. This rearrangement joins TRBV27 to TRBJ2-1; 15 bases fit TRBD2. CDR3 DNA sequence: TGTGCCAGCATCAAACCACGGACTAGCGGGAGGGGTATTAATGAGCAGTTCTTC. The encoded protein is CASIKPRTSGRGINEQFF.